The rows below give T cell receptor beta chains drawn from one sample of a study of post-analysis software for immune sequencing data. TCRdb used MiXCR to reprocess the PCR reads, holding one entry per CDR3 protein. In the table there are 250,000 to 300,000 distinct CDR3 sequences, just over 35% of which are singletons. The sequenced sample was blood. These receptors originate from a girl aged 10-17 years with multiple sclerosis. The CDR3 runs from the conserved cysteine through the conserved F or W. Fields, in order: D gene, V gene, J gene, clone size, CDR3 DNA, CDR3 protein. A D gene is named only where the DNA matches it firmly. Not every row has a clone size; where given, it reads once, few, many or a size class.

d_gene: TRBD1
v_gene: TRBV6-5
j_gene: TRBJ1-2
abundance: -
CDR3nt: TGTGCCAGCAGTTACTCTGCGGGACAGGGGGCTGGTGGCTACACCTTC
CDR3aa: CASSYSAGQGAGGYTF

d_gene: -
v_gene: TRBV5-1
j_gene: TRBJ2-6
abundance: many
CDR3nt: TGCGCCAGCAGCTTCGTGCTCTCTGGGGCCAACGTCCTGACTTTC
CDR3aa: CASSFVLSGANVLTF

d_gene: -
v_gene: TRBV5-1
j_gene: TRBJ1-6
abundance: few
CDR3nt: TGCGCCAGCAGCTTGGTCCGAGATTATAATTCACCCCTCCACTTT
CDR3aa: CASSLVRDYNSPLHF

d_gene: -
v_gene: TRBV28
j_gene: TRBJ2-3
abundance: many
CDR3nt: TGTGCCAGCAGTTCTCCGGGACCAATCCCAGATACGCAGTATTTT
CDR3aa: CASSSPGPIPDTQYF

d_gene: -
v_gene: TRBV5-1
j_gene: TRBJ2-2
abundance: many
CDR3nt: TGCGCCAGCAGCTTGGGGTCCAGGGCGTCCACCGGGGAGCTGTTTTTT
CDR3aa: CASSLGSRASTGELFF

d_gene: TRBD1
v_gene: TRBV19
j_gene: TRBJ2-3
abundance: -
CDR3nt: TGTGCCAGTAGTCCTAGGACAGGGAAAGATACGCAGTATTTT
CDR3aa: CASSPRTGKDTQYF

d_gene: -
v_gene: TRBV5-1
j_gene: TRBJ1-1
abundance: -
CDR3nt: TGCGCCGGCAGCTTGACAGGCTCGGGGACTGAAGCTTTCTTT
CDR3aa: CAGSLTGSGTEAFF

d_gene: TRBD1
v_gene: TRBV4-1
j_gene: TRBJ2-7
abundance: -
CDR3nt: TGCGCCAGCAGCTCCGGACAGGGCCCCTACGAGCAGTACTTC
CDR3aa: CASSSGQGPYEQYF

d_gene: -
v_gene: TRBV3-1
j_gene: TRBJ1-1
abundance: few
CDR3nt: TGTGCCAGCAGCCAAGAGGGGGGTACTGAAGCTTTCTTT
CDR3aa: CASSQEGGTEAFF

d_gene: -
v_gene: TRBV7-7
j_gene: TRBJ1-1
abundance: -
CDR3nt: TGTGCCAGCAGCGAGGCACAGAACACTGAAGCTTTCTTT
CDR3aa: CASSEAQNTEAFF

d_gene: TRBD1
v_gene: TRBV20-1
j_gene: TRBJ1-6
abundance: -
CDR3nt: TGCAGTGCTGTCGACCGGGACAGGGTCCCACCCCTCCACTTT
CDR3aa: CSAVDRDRVPPLHF

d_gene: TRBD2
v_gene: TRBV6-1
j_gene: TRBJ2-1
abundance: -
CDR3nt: TGTGCCAGCAGTCCTCCGAGCGGGAGGGATAAGCAGTTCTTC
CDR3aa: CASSPPSGRDKQFF

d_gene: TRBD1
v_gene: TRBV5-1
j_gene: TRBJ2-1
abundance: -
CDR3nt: TGCGCCAGCAGCTTGGGGGACAGGATTCACGGGCAGTTCTTC
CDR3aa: CASSLGDRIHGQFF

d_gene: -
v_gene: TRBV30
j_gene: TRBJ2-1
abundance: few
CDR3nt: TGTGCCTGGGGGGGTGGCCCTGAGCAGTTCTTC
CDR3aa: CAWGGGPEQFF

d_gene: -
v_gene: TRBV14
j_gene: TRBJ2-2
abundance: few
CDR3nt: TGTGCCAGCAGCCTCTATAAAGCCGGGGAGCTGTTTTTT
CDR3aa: CASSLYKAGELFF

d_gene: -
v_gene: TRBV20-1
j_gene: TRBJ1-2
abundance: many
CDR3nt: TGCAGTGCTAGAGATCCGACAAGGATCTATGGCTACACCTTC
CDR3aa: CSARDPTRIYGYTF

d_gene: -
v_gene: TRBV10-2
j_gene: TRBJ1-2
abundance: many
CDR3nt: TGCGCCAGCAGTGAGTCGGTGGGGGGCGGCTACACCTTC
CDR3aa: CASSESVGGGYTF

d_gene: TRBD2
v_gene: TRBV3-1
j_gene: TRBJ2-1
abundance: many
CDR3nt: TGTGCCAGCAGCCCGCGACTAGCGGGGGTCAATGAGCAGTTCTTC
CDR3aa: CASSPRLAGVNEQFF

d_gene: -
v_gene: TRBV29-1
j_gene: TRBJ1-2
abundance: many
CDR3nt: TGCAGCGTCAGACAGGTTGGCGATGGCTACACCTTC
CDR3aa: CSVRQVGDGYTF